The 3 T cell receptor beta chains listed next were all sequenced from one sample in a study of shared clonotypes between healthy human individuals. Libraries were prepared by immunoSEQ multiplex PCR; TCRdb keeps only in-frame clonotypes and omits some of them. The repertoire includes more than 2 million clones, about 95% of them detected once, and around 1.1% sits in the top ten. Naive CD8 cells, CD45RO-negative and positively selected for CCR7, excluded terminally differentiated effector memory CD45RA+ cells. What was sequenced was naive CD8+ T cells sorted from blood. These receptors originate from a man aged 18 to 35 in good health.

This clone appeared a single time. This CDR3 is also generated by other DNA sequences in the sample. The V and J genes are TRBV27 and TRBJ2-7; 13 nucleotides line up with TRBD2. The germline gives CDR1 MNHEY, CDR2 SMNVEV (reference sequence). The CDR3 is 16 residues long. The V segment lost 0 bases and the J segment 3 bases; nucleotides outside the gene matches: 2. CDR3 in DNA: TGTGCCAGCAGTTTATCTGGACTAGCGGGAGTCTACGAGCAGTACTTC. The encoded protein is CASSLSGLAGVYEQYF.

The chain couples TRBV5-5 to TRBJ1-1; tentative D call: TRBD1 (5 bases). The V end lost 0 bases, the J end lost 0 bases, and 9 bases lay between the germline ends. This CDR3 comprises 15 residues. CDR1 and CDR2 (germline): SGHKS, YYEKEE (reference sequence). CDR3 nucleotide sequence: TGTGCCAGCAGCTTGGGTTGGGGCCTGAACACTGAAGCTTTCTTT. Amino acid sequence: CASSLGWGLNTEAFF. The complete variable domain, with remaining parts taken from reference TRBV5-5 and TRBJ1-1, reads DAGVTQSPTHLIKTRGQQVTLRCSPISGHKSVSWYQQVLGQGPQFIFQYYEKEERGRGNFPDRFSARQFPNYSSELNVNALLLGDSALYLCASSLGWGLNTEAFFGQGTRLTVV.

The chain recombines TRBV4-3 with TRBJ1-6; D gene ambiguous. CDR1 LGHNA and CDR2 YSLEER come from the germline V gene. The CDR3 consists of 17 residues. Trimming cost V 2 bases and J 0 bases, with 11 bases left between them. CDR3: CASSQTTTSSYNSPLHF. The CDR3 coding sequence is TGCGCCAGCAGCCAAACGACCACGAGCTCCTATAATTCACCCCTCCACTTT.